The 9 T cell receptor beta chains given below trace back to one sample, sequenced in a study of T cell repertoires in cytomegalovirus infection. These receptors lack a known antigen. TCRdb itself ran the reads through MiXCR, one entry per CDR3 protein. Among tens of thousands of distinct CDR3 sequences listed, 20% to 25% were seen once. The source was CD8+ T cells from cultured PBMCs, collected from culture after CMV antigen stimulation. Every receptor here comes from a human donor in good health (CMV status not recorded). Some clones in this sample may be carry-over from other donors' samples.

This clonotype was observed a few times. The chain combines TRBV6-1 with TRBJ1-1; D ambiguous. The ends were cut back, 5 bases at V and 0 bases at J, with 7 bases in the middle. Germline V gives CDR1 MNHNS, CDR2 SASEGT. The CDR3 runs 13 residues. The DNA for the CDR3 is TGTGCCAGCAGTCGAAAATTGAACACTGAAGCTTTCTTT. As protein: CASSRKLNTEAFF.

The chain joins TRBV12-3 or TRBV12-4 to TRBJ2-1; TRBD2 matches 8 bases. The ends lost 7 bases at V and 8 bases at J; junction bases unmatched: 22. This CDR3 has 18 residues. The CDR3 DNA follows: TGTGCCAGCACCACGCGGACATACGTCGGGGGGGCCCTCGATGAGCAGTTCTTC. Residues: CASTTRTYVGGALDEQFF.

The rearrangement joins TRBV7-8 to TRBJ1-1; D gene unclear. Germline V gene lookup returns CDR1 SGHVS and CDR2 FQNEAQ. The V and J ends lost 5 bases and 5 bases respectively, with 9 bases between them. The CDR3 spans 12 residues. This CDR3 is CASSVGWTEAFF. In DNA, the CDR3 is TGTGCCAGCAGCGTCGGGTGGACTGAAGCTTTCTTT.

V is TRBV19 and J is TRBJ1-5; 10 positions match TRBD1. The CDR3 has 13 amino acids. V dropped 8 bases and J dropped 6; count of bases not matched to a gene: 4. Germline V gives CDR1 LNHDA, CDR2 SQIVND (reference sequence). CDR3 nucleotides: TGTGCCAGTTGGGACAGGGGCATTCAGCCCCAGCATTTT. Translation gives CASWDRGIQPQHF.

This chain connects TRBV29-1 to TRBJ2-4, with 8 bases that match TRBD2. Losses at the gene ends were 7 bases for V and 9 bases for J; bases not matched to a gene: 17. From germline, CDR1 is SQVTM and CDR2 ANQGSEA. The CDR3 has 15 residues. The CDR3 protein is CSARGGREGSSIQYF. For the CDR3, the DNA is TGCAGCGCCCGCGGGGGGAGAGAAGGCTCAAGCATTCAGTACTTC.

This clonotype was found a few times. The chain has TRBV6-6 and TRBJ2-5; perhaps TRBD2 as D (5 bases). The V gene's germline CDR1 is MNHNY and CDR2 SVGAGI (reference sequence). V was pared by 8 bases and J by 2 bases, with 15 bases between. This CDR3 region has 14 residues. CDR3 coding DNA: TGTGCCAGCTCAACCCCCCGGAGGCAAGAGACCCAGTACTTC. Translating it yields CASSTPRRQETQYF.

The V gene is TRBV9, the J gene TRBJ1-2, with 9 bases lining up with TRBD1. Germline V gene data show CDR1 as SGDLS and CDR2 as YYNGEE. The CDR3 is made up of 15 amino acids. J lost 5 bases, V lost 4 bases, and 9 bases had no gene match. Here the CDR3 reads CASSPGTGPSYGYTF. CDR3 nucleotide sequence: TGTGCCAGCAGCCCTGGGACAGGGCCCTCATATGGCTACACCTTC.

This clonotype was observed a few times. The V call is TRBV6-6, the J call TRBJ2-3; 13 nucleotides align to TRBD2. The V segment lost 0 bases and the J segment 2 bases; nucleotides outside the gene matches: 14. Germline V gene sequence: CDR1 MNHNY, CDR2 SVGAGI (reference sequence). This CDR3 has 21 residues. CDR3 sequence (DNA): TGTGCCAGCAGTTACTCGAGTCGATTGGAGACTAGCGGGAGGTCCACAGATACGCAGTATTTT. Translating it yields CASSYSSRLETSGRSTDTQYF.

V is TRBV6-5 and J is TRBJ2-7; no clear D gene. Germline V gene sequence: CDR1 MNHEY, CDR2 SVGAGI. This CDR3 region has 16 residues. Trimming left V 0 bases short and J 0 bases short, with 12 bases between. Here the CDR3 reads CASSYSVESLSYEQYF. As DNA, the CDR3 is TGTGCCAGCAGTTACTCCGTCGAAAGTCTCTCCTACGAGCAGTACTTC.